Listed below are T cell receptor beta chains from one sample, sequenced in a study of T-cell reconstitution after alpha-beta-depleted transplantation in children. TCRdb processed the PCR reads anew with MiXCR; each CDR3 protein has one entry. The sample comprises about 500,000 distinct CDR3 sequences, approximately 29% of which are singletons, and 2% to 3% rests with the top ten. Sequenced material: PBMCs from the stem cell graft donor, taken from the stem cell graft. These receptors all come from a human donor who donated a stem cell graft to a child with aplastic anemia. CDR3s include the opening cysteine and the closing phenylalanine or tryptophan. D genes are given only for firm matches. The listing skips clone size in some rows; elsewhere it reads once, few, many or a size class.

v_gene	abundance	j_gene	d_gene	CDR3aa	CDR3nt
TRBV12-3/TRBV12-4	.	TRBJ2-5	TRBD1	CASSPTGGSWTQYF	TGTGCCAGCAGCCCCACAGGGGGCAGTTGGACCCAGTACTTC
TRBV20-1	few	TRBJ2-1	TRBD2	CSAWTSGSSYNEQFF	TGCAGTGCTTGGACTAGCGGGAGCTCCTACAATGAGCAGTTCTTC
TRBV28	.	TRBJ1-5	TRBD1	CASNRRQGVYQPQHF	TGTGCCAGCAACCGCCGACAGGGGGTTTATCAGCCCCAGCATTTT
TRBV5-5	.	TRBJ2-2	TRBD2	CASSPSGLAAYTGELFF	TGTGCCAGCAGCCCGTCGGGACTAGCGGCGTACACCGGGGAGCTGTTTTTT
TRBV4-3	.	TRBJ2-3	.	CASSQDRGTSTDTQYF	TGCGCCAGCAGCCAAGATAGGGGCACAAGCACAGATACGCAGTATTTT
TRBV9	few	TRBJ2-2	TRBD2	CASSGGGTSGRAAAGELFF	TGTGCCAGCAGCGGGGGGGGGACTAGCGGGAGGGCCGCTGCCGGGGAGCTGTTTTTT
TRBV18	.	TRBJ1-5	.	CASSPSVGSLYNQPQHF	TGTGCCAGCTCACCTTCGGTGGGATCGTTGTACAATCAGCCCCAGCATTTT
TRBV19	.	TRBJ2-5	.	CASSFGGVIQETQYF	TGTGCCAGTAGTTTTGGCGGGGTGATTCAAGAGACCCAGTACTTC
TRBV7-2	.	TRBJ2-6	.	CASSKGPGSGANVLTF	TGTGCCAGCAGCAAAGGGCCGGGATCCGGGGCCAACGTCCTGACTTTC
TRBV5-5	few	TRBJ1-3	.	CASSLLGGDSGNTIYF	TGTGCCAGCAGCTTGCTCGGGGGGGACTCTGGAAACACCATATATTTT
TRBV12-3/TRBV12-4	.	TRBJ2-1	.	CASTLALGPDEQFF	TGTGCCAGCACCTTAGCTCTTGGACCGGATGAGCAGTTCTTC
TRBV25-1	.	TRBJ2-1	.	CASSIRRRREGDEQFF	TGTGCCAGCAGTATTAGGAGGAGGAGGGAAGGAGATGAGCAGTTCTTC
TRBV6-5	.	TRBJ1-6	.	CASSYSTTNNSPLHF	TGTGCCAGCAGTTACTCGACGACAAATAATTCACCCCTCCACTTT
TRBV7-2	few	TRBJ1-1	.	CASSPGRPNTEAFF	TGTGCCAGCAGCCCGGGGCGGCCGAACACTGAAGCTTTCTTT
TRBV3-1	.	TRBJ2-1	TRBD2	CASSQAGGYNEQFF	TGTGCCAGCAGCCAAGCGGGGGGATACAATGAGCAGTTCTTC
TRBV7-2	.	TRBJ2-7	.	CASSLSGLLNEQYF	TGTGCCAGCAGCTTATCGGGACTCCTAAACGAGCAGTACTTC
TRBV7-9	.	TRBJ2-5	TRBD2	CASSLRIAGGGRTQYF	TGTGCCAGCAGCTTAAGGATTGCGGGAGGAGGAAGGACCCAGTACTTC
TRBV2	.	TRBJ1-2	TRBD1	CASRSAGTGASGYTF	TGTGCCAGCAGGAGCGCCGGGACAGGGGCTTCTGGCTACACCTTC
TRBV6-1	.	TRBJ2-7	.	CASSRTISVDEQYF	TGTGCCAGCAGCCGCACAATATCGGTCGACGAGCAGTACTTC
TRBV7-2	few	TRBJ1-6	.	CASSSRPALHF	TGTGCCAGCAGCTCCCGCCCGGCCCTCCACTTT
TRBV29-1	few	TRBJ2-4	.	CSVEGYGSGENIQYF	TGCAGCGTTGAAGGGTATGGGTCCGGGGAAAACATTCAGTACTTC
TRBV4-3	.	TRBJ2-7	TRBD1	CASSPDGGQGYEQYF	TGCGCCAGCAGTCCCGATGGGGGACAGGGATACGAGCAGTACTTC
TRBV30	few	TRBJ1-1	.	CAWREQANTEAFF	TGTGCCTGGAGGGAACAGGCGAACACTGAAGCTTTCTTT
TRBV18	.	TRBJ2-1	.	CASSISLMADNEQFF	TGTGCCAGCTCAATAAGCCTAATGGCGGACAATGAGCAGTTCTTC
TRBV27	.	TRBJ2-1	TRBD2	CASALAGVYEQFF	TGTGCCAGCGCACTAGCGGGAGTCTATGAGCAGTTCTTC
TRBV28	.	TRBJ2-7	TRBD1	CASSGTGQSYEQYF	TGTGCCAGCAGTGGGACAGGGCAATCCTACGAGCAGTACTTC
TRBV9	once	TRBJ2-1	.	CASSAAIGGSNEQFF	TGTGCCAGCAGCGCGGCCATAGGGGGGAGCAATGAGCAGTTCTTC
TRBV29-1	few	TRBJ2-3	.	CSVRLAADTQYF	TGCAGCGTTAGGCTAGCAGCGGATACGCAGTATTTT
TRBV10-1	few	TRBJ2-3	.	CASSESVTSTDTQYF	TGCGCCAGCAGTGAGTCGGTAACTAGCACAGATACGCAGTATTTT
TRBV4-2	few	TRBJ2-1	.	CASSPPGGPSSYNEQFF	TGTGCCAGCAGTCCCCCGGGCGGACCCAGCTCCTACAATGAGCAGTTCTTC
TRBV4-3	few	TRBJ2-3	.	CASSHGTATDTQYF	TGCGCCAGCAGCCACGGGACCGCCACAGATACGCAGTATTTT
TRBV5-1	.	TRBJ2-2	.	CASSLPGVNTGELFF	TGCGCCAGCAGCTTGCCAGGGGTAAACACCGGGGAGCTGTTTTTT
TRBV14	.	TRBJ1-2	.	CASSQAGARNYGYTF	TGTGCCAGCAGCCAAGCAGGGGCGCGGAACTATGGCTACACCTTC
TRBV29-1	few	TRBJ2-3	.	CSVVGLGEGTDTQYF	TGCAGCGTTGTCGGGCTAGGGGAGGGCACAGATACGCAGTATTTT
TRBV2	.	TRBJ1-5	TRBD1	CTSCSWGRGLLRSNQPQHF	TGTACCAGCTGTTCATGGGGCAGGGGGCTTTTAAGGAGCAATCAGCCCCAGCATTTT
TRBV6-1	.	TRBJ1-5	TRBD1	CASRSRTGVQPQHF	TGTGCCAGCAGGTCCCGGACAGGGGTACAGCCCCAGCATTTT
TRBV28	.	TRBJ1-4	TRBD1	CASRNRGGEEKLFF	TGTGCCAGCAGGAACAGGGGGGGAGAGGAAAAACTGTTTTTT
TRBV29-1	.	TRBJ2-3	TRBD1	CSVDGQGTDTQYF	TGCAGCGTTGACGGACAGGGGACAGATACGCAGTATTTT
TRBV18	.	TRBJ2-2	TRBD2	CASSPSIAGGNTGELFF	TGTGCCAGCTCACCATCTATAGCGGGAGGAAACACCGGGGAGCTGTTTTTT
TRBV29-1	many	TRBJ2-1	TRBD2	CSARLAGGRNEQFF	TGCAGCGCGAGACTAGCGGGAGGGAGGAATGAGCAGTTCTTC
TRBV7-9	.	TRBJ1-2	TRBD1	CASSVQGRAGYTF	TGTGCCAGCAGCGTACAGGGGAGGGCTGGCTACACCTTC
TRBV2	.	TRBJ1-2	TRBD1	CASSEVGTGVDGYTF	TGTGCCAGCAGTGAAGTCGGGACAGGGGTCGATGGCTACACCTTC
TRBV10-3	.	TRBJ2-3	TRBD2	CAITEGREIPDTQYF	TGTGCCATCACCGAGGGGCGGGAGATTCCAGATACGCAGTATTTT
TRBV20-1	.	TRBJ2-7	TRBD1	CSASPRDRDDYEQYF	TGCAGTGCTAGTCCTAGGGACAGGGACGACTACGAGCAGTACTTC
TRBV28	.	TRBJ1-6	TRBD1	CAIQGQGSPLHF	TGTGCCATCCAAGGACAGGGATCACCCCTCCACTTT
TRBV12-3/TRBV12-4	many	TRBJ2-3	.	CASSLSGPDTQYF	TGTGCCAGCAGCCTCTCGGGTCCGGATACGCAGTATTTT
TRBV29-1	few	TRBJ2-5	.	CSAGTGLRQETQYF	TGCAGCGCCGGAACAGGGTTGCGCCAAGAGACCCAGTACTTC
TRBV10-3	.	TRBJ2-3	.	CAISEGGTDTQYF	TGTGCCATCAGTGAGGGGGGGACAGATACGCAGTATTTT
TRBV19	.	TRBJ2-3	TRBD2	CASGSGRGGTDTQYF	TGTGCCAGTGGTAGCGGGAGAGGGGGCACAGATACGCAGTATTTT
TRBV7-2	few	TRBJ2-1	.	CASSSAGRGANEQFF	TGTGCCAGCAGCTCGGCGGGCAGGGGAGCCAATGAGCAGTTCTTC
TRBV30	.	TRBJ2-1	TRBD2	CAWSLLAGTRGEQFF	TGTGCCTGGAGTCTCCTAGCGGGGACTCGGGGAGAGCAGTTCTTC
TRBV6-1	.	TRBJ2-1	TRBD2	CASSESGRLYNEQFF	TGTGCCAGCAGCGAAAGCGGGAGACTTTACAATGAGCAGTTCTTC
TRBV20-1	.	TRBJ2-1	TRBD2	CSAKLSSGRIFGNEQFF	TGCAGTGCTAAACTTTCTAGCGGGAGAATTTTTGGGAATGAGCAGTTCTTC
TRBV5-1	few	TRBJ1-1	TRBD1	CASSLNGQAANTEAFF	TGCGCCAGCAGCTTGAACGGACAGGCGGCGAACACTGAAGCTTTCTTT
TRBV7-2	.	TRBJ2-3	.	CASSLDGLKTTDTQYF	TGTGCCAGCAGCTTAGATGGACTTAAAACCACAGATACGCAGTATTTT
TRBV5-4	.	TRBJ2-1	TRBD2	CASSLVSGSRNEQFF	TGTGCCAGCAGCTTGGTTAGCGGGAGTAGGAATGAGCAGTTCTTC